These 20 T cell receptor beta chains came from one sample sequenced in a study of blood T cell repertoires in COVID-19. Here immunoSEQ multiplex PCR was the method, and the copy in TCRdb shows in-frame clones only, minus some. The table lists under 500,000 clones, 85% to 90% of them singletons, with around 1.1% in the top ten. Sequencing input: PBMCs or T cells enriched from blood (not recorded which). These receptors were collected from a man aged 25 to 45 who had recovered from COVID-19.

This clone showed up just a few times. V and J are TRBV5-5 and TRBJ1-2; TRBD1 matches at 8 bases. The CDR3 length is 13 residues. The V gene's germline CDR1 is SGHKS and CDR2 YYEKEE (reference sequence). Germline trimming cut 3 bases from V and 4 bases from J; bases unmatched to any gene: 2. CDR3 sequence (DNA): TGTGCCAGCAGCTCGGGACAGGTCTATGGCTACACCTTC. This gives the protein CASSSGQVYGYTF.

CDR3 residues: CASSLGYGGANVLTF. CDR3 bases: TGTGCCAGCAGTCTAGGTTATGGTGGGGCCAACGTCCTGACTTTC. This rearrangement joins TRBV7-2 to TRBJ2-6, with D unresolved. There are 15 residues in the CDR3. V lost 6 bases and J lost 3, with 12 bases in between. Germline lookup yields CDR1 SGHTA and CDR2 FQGNSA.

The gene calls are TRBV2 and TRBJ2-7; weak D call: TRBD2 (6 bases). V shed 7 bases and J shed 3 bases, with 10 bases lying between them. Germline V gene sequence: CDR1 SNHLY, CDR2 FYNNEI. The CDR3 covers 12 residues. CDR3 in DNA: TGTGCCAGCAATGGGGGGATCTACGAGCAGTACTTC. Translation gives CASNGGIYEQYF.

CDR3 residues: CASSTTPGGANVLTF. The CDR3, as DNA: TGTGCCAGCAGCACAACCCCGGGGGGGGCCAACGTCCTGACTTTC. V and J are TRBV7-4 and TRBJ2-6, with D maybe TRBD2 (5 bases). Germline V gene data show CDR1 as SGHVT and CDR2 as SQSDAQ. V lost 5 bases to trimming and J lost 4 bases, with 12 bases between them. This CDR3 contains 15 residues. The entire variable domain, with the rest obtained from reference TRBV7-4 and TRBJ2-6, is as follows: GAGVSQSPRYKVAKRGRDVALRCDSISGHVTLYWYRQTLGQGSEVLTYSQSDAQRDKSGRPSGRFSAERPERSVSTLKIQRTEQGDSAVYLCASSTTPGGANVLTFGAGSRLTVL.

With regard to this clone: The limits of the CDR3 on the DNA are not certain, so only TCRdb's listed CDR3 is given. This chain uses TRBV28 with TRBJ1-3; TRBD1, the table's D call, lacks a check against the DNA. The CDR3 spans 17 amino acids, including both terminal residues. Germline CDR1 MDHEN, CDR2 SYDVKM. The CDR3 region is CASSSETGFGSGNTIYF.

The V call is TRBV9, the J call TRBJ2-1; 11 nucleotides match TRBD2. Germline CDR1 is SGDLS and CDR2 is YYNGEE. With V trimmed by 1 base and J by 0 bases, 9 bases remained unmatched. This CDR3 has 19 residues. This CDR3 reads CASSVTLAGGSSSYNEQFF. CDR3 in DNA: TGTGCCAGCAGCGTAACCCTAGCGGGAGGTTCGAGCTCCTACAATGAGCAGTTCTTC.

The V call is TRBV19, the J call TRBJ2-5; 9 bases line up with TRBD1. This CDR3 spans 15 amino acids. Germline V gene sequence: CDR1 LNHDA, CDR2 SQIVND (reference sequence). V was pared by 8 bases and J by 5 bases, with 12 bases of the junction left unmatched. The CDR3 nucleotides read TGTGCCAGTGGGACAGGGATATCCTCGATTGAGACCCAGTACTTC. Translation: CASGTGISSIETQYF.

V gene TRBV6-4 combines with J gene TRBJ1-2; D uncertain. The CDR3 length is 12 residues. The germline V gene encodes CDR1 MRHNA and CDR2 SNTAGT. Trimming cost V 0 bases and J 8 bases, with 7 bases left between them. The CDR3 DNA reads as TGTGCCAGCAGTGACTCGAGAGGAGGCTACACCTTC. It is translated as CASSDSRGGYTF.

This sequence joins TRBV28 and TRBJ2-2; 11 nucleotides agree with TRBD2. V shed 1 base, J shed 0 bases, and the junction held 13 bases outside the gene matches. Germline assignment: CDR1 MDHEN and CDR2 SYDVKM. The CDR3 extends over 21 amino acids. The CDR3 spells CASSLSVFSGRANANTGELFF. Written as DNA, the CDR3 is TGTGCCAGCAGTTTATCGGTTTTTAGCGGGAGGGCCAACGCGAACACCGGGGAGCTGTTTTTT.

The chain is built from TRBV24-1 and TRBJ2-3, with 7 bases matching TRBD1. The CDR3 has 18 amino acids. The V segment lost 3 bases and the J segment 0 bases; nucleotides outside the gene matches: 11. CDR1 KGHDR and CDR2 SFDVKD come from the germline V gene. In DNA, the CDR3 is TGTGCCACCAGTGATGTCGCCAGGGACAGCTCTAGCACAGATACGCAGTATTTT. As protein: CATSDVARDSSSTDTQYF.

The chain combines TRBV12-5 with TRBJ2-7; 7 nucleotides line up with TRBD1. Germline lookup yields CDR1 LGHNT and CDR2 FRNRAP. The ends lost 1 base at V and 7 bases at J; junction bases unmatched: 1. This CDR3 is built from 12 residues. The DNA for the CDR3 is TGTGCTAGTGGTTTGGACAGGGGTGAGCAGTACTTC. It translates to CASGLDRGEQYF. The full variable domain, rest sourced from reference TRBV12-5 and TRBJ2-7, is DARVTQTPRHKVTEMGQEVTMRCQPILGHNTVFWYRQTMMQGLELLAYFRNRAPLDDSGMPKDRFSAEMPDATLATLKIQPSEPRDSAVYFCASGLDRGEQYFGPGTRLTVT.

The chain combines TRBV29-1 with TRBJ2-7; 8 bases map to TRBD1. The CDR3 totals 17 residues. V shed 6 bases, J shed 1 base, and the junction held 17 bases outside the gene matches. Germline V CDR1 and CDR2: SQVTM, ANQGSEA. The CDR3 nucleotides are TGCAGCGTCGACTTCAGTGTGGCAGGGGGCAATTCCTACGAGCAGTACTTC. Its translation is CSVDFSVAGGNSYEQYF.

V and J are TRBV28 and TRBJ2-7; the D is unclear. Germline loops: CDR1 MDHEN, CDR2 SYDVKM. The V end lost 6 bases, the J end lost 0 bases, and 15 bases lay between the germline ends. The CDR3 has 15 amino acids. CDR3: CASRMTNGGSYEQYF. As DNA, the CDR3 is TGTGCCAGCAGGATGACGAACGGCGGCTCCTACGAGCAGTACTTC. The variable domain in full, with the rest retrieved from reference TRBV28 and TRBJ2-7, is DVKVTQSSRYLVKRTGEKVFLECVQDMDHENMFWYRQDPGLGLRLIYFSYDVKMKEKGDIPEGYSVSREKKERFSLILESASTNQTSMYLCASRMTNGGSYEQYFGPGTRLTVT.

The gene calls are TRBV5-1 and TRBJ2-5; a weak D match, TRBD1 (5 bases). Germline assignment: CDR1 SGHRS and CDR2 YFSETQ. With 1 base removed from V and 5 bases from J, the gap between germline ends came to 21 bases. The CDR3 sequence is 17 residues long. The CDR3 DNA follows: TGCGCCAGCAGCTTGTTCATAGGGGTCAGACAATATGAGACCCAGTACTTC. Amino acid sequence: CASSLFIGVRQYETQYF.

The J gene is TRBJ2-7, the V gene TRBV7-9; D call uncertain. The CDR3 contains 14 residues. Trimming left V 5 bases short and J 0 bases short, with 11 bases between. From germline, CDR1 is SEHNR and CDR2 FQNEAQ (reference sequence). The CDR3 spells CASSQDSSSYEQYF. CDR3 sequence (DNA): TGTGCCAGCAGCCAAGACTCAAGCTCCTACGAGCAGTACTTC.

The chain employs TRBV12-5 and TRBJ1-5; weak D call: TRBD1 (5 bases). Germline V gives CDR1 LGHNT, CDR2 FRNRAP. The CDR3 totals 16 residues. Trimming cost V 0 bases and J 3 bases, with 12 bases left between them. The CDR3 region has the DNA TGTGCTAGTGGTTTGGTCACAGGCCCTTACAATCAGCCCCAGCATTTT. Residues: CASGLVTGPYNQPQHF.

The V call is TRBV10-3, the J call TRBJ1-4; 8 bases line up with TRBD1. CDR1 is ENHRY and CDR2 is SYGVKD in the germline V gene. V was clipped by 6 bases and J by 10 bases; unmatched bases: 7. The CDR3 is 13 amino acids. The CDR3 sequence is CAIRDRESGKLFF. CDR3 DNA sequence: TGTGCCATCAGGGACAGGGAATCCGGAAAACTGTTTTTT.

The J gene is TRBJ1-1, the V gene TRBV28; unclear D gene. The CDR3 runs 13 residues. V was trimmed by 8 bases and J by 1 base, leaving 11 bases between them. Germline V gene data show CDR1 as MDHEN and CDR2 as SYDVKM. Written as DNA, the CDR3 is TGTGCCAGCCCTTCACAGAGGAACACTGAAGCTTTCTTT. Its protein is CASPSQRNTEAFF.

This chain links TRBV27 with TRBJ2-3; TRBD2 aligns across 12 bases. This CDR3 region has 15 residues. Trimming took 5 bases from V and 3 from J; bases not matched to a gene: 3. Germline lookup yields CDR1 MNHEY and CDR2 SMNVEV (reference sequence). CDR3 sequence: CASSLLAGGTDTQYF. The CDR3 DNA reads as TGTGCCAGCAGTCTACTAGCGGGAGGAACAGATACGCAGTATTTT.

Here the CDR3 reads CASRLAGVGNEQFF. The DNA of the CDR3 is TGTGCCAGCAGATTAGCGGGAGTAGGCAATGAGCAGTTCTTC. The chain carries TRBV6-5 and TRBJ2-1; 9 positions agree with TRBD2. V trimming: 6 bases; J trimming: 6 bases; junction bases outside the gene matches: 6. This CDR3 has 14 residues. Germline values: CDR1 MNHEY, CDR2 SVGAGI.